The rows below give T cell receptor beta chains drawn from one sample of a study of CD8 T cells in Susac syndrome. TCRdb passed the immunoSEQ multiplex PCR reads through MiXCR, listing each CDR3 protein once. The repertoire holds 110,000 or so distinct CDR3 sequences, roughly 94% seen once, with roughly 0.095% in the top ten. Specimen: CD4+ T cells from PBMCs. These receptors came from a human donor in good health. Each CDR3 is given with its conserved first and last residue. Each record gives: J gene, D gene, V gene, clone size, CDR3 protein, CDR3 DNA. The D gene is left open where the match is weak. A clone size is listed for some rows: how often the clone was seen (once, few, many), or a class if it is expanded.

TRBJ2-6 TRBD2 TRBV5-1 NA CASSRPGTSGTGANVLTF TGCGCCAGCAGCCGACCCGGGACTAGCGGTACGGGGGCCAACGTCCTGACTTTC
TRBJ2-7 NA TRBV3-1 NA CASSQVGLSSYEQYF TGTGCCAGCAGCCAAGTGGGATTAAGCTCCTACGAGCAGTACTTC
TRBJ1-1 NA TRBV6-5 NA CASSSPGRMNTEAFF TGTGCCAGCAGTTCCCCGGGACGGATGAACACTGAAGCTTTCTTT
TRBJ2-1 TRBD2 TRBV5-1 NA CASSLTSGENNEQFF TGCGCCAGCAGCCTAACTAGCGGGGAGAACAATGAGCAGTTCTTC
TRBJ2-5 TRBD1 TRBV6-5 NA CASSSDRGGTQYF TGTGCCAGCAGTTCGGACAGGGGCGGGACCCAGTACTTC
TRBJ1-1 TRBD1 TRBV6-1 NA CASNIQGPHTEAFF TGTGCCAGCAATATACAGGGGCCCCACACTGAAGCTTTCTTT
TRBJ1-1 NA TRBV12-3/TRBV12-4 once CASSFTDYTEAFF TGTGCCAGCAGTTTCACAGACTACACTGAAGCTTTCTTT
TRBJ2-1 TRBD2 TRBV5-5 once CASSLAGGVYNEQFF TGTGCCAGCAGCTTGGCGGGAGGAGTCTACAATGAGCAGTTCTTC
TRBJ2-7 NA TRBV6-2/TRBV6-3 NA CASSYSWLARRSYEQYF TGTGCCAGCAGTTACTCGTGGCTAGCGCGACGGTCCTACGAGCAGTACTTC
TRBJ2-7 NA TRBV7-9 NA CASSFGPTYEQYF TGTGCCAGCAGCTTCGGTCCTACCTACGAGCAGTACTTC
TRBJ2-3 TRBD2 TRBV29-1 NA CSVRGTSADTQYF TGCAGCGTCAGGGGGACTAGCGCAGATACGCAGTATTTT
TRBJ2-1 NA TRBV9 once CASSVDAQRWSSYNEQFF TGTGCCAGCAGCGTAGACGCCCAGCGGTGGAGCTCCTACAATGAGCAGTTCTTC
TRBJ2-7 TRBD1 TRBV20-1 NA CSAPKTGGYEQYF TGCAGTGCCCCTAAGACAGGGGGTTACGAGCAGTACTTC
TRBJ2-2 TRBD1 TRBV7-9 NA CASSLELGQPNTGELFF TGTGCCAGCAGCTTAGAATTGGGACAGCCAAACACCGGGGAGCTGTTTTTT
TRBJ2-2 NA TRBV2 NA CASSERAGFNTGELFF TGTGCCAGCAGTGAAAGGGCAGGTTTTAACACCGGGGAGCTGTTTTTT
TRBJ2-4 TRBD2 TRBV20-1 NA CSARSGLAGTQYF TGCAGTGCTAGATCTGGACTAGCGGGAACTCAGTACTTC
TRBJ2-7 NA TRBV5-1 NA CASRPTSLAYEQYF TGCGCCAGCAGGCCGACTAGTCTGGCCTACGAGCAGTACTTC